Following are 20 T cell receptor beta chains from one sample sequenced in a study of T cell repertoires in cytomegalovirus infection. TCRdb used MiXCR to reprocess the reads, holding one entry per CDR3 protein. Here the sample spans 350,000 to 400,000 distinct CDR3 sequences, roughly 34% being singletons. Their recognized antigens are unknown. The sample in question was cultured PBMCs, obtained from culture after CMV antigen stimulation. The receptors derive from a human donor in good health (CMV status not recorded). Some clones in this sample may be carry-over from other donors' samples.

The chain combines TRBV28 with TRBJ2-5; 12 nucleotides match TRBD2. V dropped 3 bases and J dropped 4; count of bases not matched to a gene: 9. The CDR3 has 17 residues. Germline assignment: CDR1 MDHEN and CDR2 SYDVKM. CDR3 residues: CASSLLASGRARETQYF. The CDR3 bases are TGTGCCAGCAGTTTGTTGGCTAGCGGGAGGGCCCGAGAGACCCAGTACTTC. Supplemented by reference TRBV28 and TRBJ2-5, the full variable domain reads DVKVTQSSRYLVKRTGEKVFLECVQDMDHENMFWYRQDPGLGLRLIYFSYDVKMKEKGDIPEGYSVSREKKERFSLILESASTNQTSMYLCASSLLASGRARETQYFGPGTRLLVL.

This clonotype was observed a single time. The chain combines TRBV29-1 with TRBJ2-2; 10 positions match TRBD2. V was pared by 7 bases and J by 2 bases, with 7 bases of the junction left unmatched. The V gene's germline CDR1 is SQVTM and CDR2 ANQGSEA. The CDR3 contains 15 residues. DNA of the CDR3: TGCAGCGGGTGGGCTAGCGGGAGCAACACCGGGGAGCTGTTTTTT. The encoded protein is CSGWASGSNTGELFF.

V and J are TRBV20-1 and TRBJ2-2, with D possibly being TRBD2 (6 bases). Between the trimmed V and J ends, which lost 3 bases and 0 bases, there was a span of 17 bases. CDR1 and CDR2 from the germline V gene are DFQATT and SNEGSKA (reference sequence). The CDR3 runs to 17 residues. In DNA form, the CDR3 reads TGCAGTGCTAGTCGACCTGGCGGGACTTCGAACACCGGGGAGCTGTTTTTT. Translating gives CSASRPGGTSNTGELFF.

The V call is TRBV7-2, the J call TRBJ1-2; D ambiguous. V lost 3 bases and J 4 bases, leaving 18 bases between the germline ends. This CDR3 has 16 amino acids. Looked up from germline, CDR1 is SGHTA and CDR2 is FQGNSA. Here the CDR3 DNA reads TGTGCCAGCAGCTTGGAACCCTCTCGAACGGGCTATGGCTACACCTTC. Translated, it gives CASSLEPSRTGYGYTF.

The chain uses TRBV20-1 and TRBJ1-4; 7 bases match TRBD1. The length of the CDR3 is 15 residues. J gave up 5 bases and V 0 bases, and 6 bases lay outside the gene matches. CDR1 and CDR2 from the germline V gene are DFQATT and SNEGSKA (reference sequence). In nucleotides, the CDR3 is TGCAGTGCTAGAGATTTCAGGGGGACAAATGAAAAACTGTTTTTT. This codes for CSARDFRGTNEKLFF.

This chain links TRBV4-3 with TRBJ1-2, with D tentatively TRBD1 (6 bases). Deletions cut 1 base from V and 2 bases from J, with 14 bases between. Germline assignment: CDR1 LGHNA and CDR2 YSLEER. CDR3 length equals 16 residues. The chain's CDR3 is CASSQVVAGANYGYTF. CDR3 nucleotide sequence: TGCGCCAGCAGCCAAGTCGTGGCAGGGGCCAACTATGGCTACACCTTC.

This clonotype was observed at least ten times. The gene calls are TRBV7-2 and TRBJ2-5; 10 bases line up with TRBD2. From germline, CDR1 is SGHTA and CDR2 FQGNSA. V lost 0 bases and J lost 4; bases outside the gene matches: 2. The CDR3 spans 15 residues. The CDR3 sequence: CASSLAPSGRETQYF. The CDR3 DNA is TGTGCCAGCAGCTTAGCCCCTAGCGGGAGAGAGACCCAGTACTTC.

This clonotype appeared many times. CDR3 amino acids: CASSLEREGQEQFF. CDR3 sequence (DNA): TGTGCCAGCAGCTTGGAGCGGGAGGGCCAAGAGCAGTTCTTC. J is TRBJ2-1 and V is TRBV5-4; 10 nucleotides align to TRBD2. The CDR3 runs 14 residues. Germline loops: CDR1 SGHNT, CDR2 YYREEE (reference sequence). V lost 0 bases and J lost 10; bases outside the gene matches: 4. The full variable domain, in which reference TRBV5-4 and TRBJ2-1 provide the parts outside the CDR3, is ETGVTQSPTHLIKTRGQQVTLRCSSQSGHNTVSWYQQALGQGPQFIFQYYREEENGRGNFPPRFSGLQFPNYSSELNVNALELDDSALYLCASSLEREGQEQFFGPGTRLTVL.

This sequence joins TRBV2 and TRBJ2-1, with 12 positions matching TRBD2. V shed 6 bases, J shed 5 bases, and the junction held 5 bases outside the gene matches. This CDR3 has 15 residues. Germline-derived CDR1 and CDR2 are SNHLY and FYNNEI. CDR3 region: CASSELAGGHNEQFF. CDR3 nucleotides: TGTGCCAGCAGCGAACTAGCGGGAGGACACAATGAGCAGTTCTTC.

This chain links TRBV18 with TRBJ2-1; TRBD1 matches 10 bases. Germline values: CDR1 KGHSH, CDR2 LQKENI. V was clipped by 1 base and J by 6 bases; unmatched bases: 9. The CDR3 has 17 amino acids. The CDR3 DNA follows: TGTGCCAGCTCACCACGGGGACAGGGGATAAGGTCCAATGAGCAGTTCTTC. Protein: CASSPRGQGIRSNEQFF. The full variable domain, completed using reference TRBV18 and TRBJ2-1, is NAGVMQNPRHLVRRRGQEARLRCSPMKGHSHVYWYRQLPEEGLKFMVYLQKENIIDESGMPKERFSAEFPKEGPSILRIQQVVRGDSAAYFCASSPRGQGIRSNEQFFGPGTRLTVL.

This clonotype was seen a handful of times. The chain has TRBV27 and TRBJ1-4, with D uncertain. Germline CDR1 is MNHEY and CDR2 is SMNVEV (reference sequence). The CDR3 spans 16 residues. Trimming removed 0 bases from V and 8 bases from J, with 16 bases in between. CDR3 in DNA: TGTGCCAGCAGTTTATCGGTCCGGCTTATACGGGAAAAACTGTTTTTT. It is translated as CASSLSVRLIREKLFF.

The chain is built from TRBV7-2 and TRBJ2-7; possible D gene TRBD2, 6 bases. Trimming shortened V by 3 bases and J by 8 bases, and 17 bases separated the two germline ends. CDR1 is SGHTA and CDR2 is FQGNSA in the germline V gene. CDR3 length: 14 residues. The CDR3 coding sequence is TGTGCCAGCAGCTTTGGGGACTCCCGCATACAGCAGTACTTC. Amino acid sequence: CASSFGDSRIQQYF.

The chain joins TRBV25-1 to TRBJ1-2; the D gene is possibly TRBD1 (5 bases). Germline CDR1 is MGHDK and CDR2 is SYGVNS. Trimming left V 4 bases short and J 1 base short, with 13 bases between. The CDR3 runs to 15 residues. The CDR3 spells CASSGGPQNNYGYTF. The CDR3 bases are TGTGCCAGCAGTGGGGGACCTCAGAATAACTATGGCTACACCTTC.

This clonotype was counted ten times or more. The chain combines TRBV7-2 with TRBJ2-7; a possible D gene is TRBD1 (5 bases). The CDR3 runs to 15 residues. V dropped 5 bases and J dropped 7 bases, with 21 bases sitting between them. Germline assignment: CDR1 SGHTA and CDR2 FQGNSA. The CDR3 region is CASSNRAAGNDEQYF. CDR3 bases: TGTGCCAGCAGCAATAGGGCGGCAGGGAATGATGAGCAGTACTTC.

The J gene is TRBJ1-2, the V gene TRBV7-9; D is uncertain. The CDR3 has 17 residues. Between the trimmed V and J ends, which lost 1 base and 8 bases, there was a span of 23 bases. Germline V gene data show CDR1 as SEHNR and CDR2 as FQNEAQ (reference sequence). CDR3 amino acids: CASSLERLLSPLRGYTF. For the CDR3, the DNA is TGTGCCAGCAGCTTAGAAAGGCTTCTCAGTCCCCTGCGCGGCTACACCTTC.

V and J are TRBV27 and TRBJ2-1; 13 bases line up with TRBD2. Germline trimming cut 6 bases from V and 9 bases from J; bases unmatched to any gene: 8. Germline V gives CDR1 MNHEY, CDR2 SMNVEV (reference sequence). CDR3 length equals 15 residues. The CDR3 sequence is CASSHTSGGGGEQFF. CDR3 nucleotide sequence: TGTGCCAGCAGCCATACTAGCGGGGGGGGGGGTGAGCAGTTCTTC.

This clonotype occurred a few times. The rearrangement uses TRBV27 and TRBJ1-1; D is unclear. The CDR3 is 18 residues long. V was trimmed by 3 bases and J by 1 base, leaving 21 bases between them. Germline lookup yields CDR1 MNHEY and CDR2 SMNVEV (reference sequence). CDR3 region: CASSFRIQGIPSNTEAFF. For the CDR3, the DNA is TGTGCCAGCAGTTTTCGGATACAAGGAATTCCCTCGAACACTGAAGCTTTCTTT.

This clonotype has more than one count but fewer than ten. This sequence joins TRBV6-2 or TRBV6-3 and TRBJ2-3; the D is unclear. V was clipped by 6 bases and J by 3 bases, with 10 bases between them. Per germline, CDR1 MNHEY and CDR2 SVGEGT. There are 13 residues in the CDR3. The CDR3 coding sequence is TGTGCCAGCAGGGGCGGCGAAACAGATACGCAGTATTTT. Translation gives CASRGGETDTQYF.

This clonotype was counted a few times. The chain uses TRBV29-1 and TRBJ2-1; D is unclear. The CDR3 covers 17 residues. The germline V gene has CDR1 SQVTM and CDR2 ANQGSEA. V lost 0 bases and J 0 bases, leaving 15 bases between the germline ends. The CDR3 DNA is TGCAGCGTTGAAGATCCTATCGATCTGAACTCCTACAATGAGCAGTTCTTC. Protein product: CSVEDPIDLNSYNEQFF.

V gene TRBV5-1 combines with J gene TRBJ2-3; D gene uncertain. CDR1 SGHRS and CDR2 YFSETQ come from the germline V gene. V lost 4 bases and J 2 bases, leaving 11 bases between the germline ends. This CDR3 region has 14 residues. CDR3 sequence reads: CASSPGSFTDTQYF. CDR3 in DNA: TGCGCCAGCAGCCCCGGTTCCTTCACAGATACGCAGTATTTT. Full variable domain (rest looked up from reference TRBV5-1 and TRBJ2-3): KAGVTQTPRYLIKTRGQQVTLSCSPISGHRSVSWYQQTPGQGLQFLFEYFSETQRNKGNFPGRFSGRQFSNSRSEMNVSTLELGDSALYLCASSPGSFTDTQYFGPGTRLTVL.